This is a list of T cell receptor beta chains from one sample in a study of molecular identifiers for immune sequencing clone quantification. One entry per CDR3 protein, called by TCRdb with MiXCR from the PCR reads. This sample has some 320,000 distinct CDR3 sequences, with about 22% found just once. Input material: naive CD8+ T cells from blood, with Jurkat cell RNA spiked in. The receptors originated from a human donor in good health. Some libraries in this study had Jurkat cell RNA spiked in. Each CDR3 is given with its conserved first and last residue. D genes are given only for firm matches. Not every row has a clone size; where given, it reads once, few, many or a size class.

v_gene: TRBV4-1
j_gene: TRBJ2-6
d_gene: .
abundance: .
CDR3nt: TGCGCCGGCAGCCCGGGCCCACTTCACTCTGGGGCCAACGTCCTGACTTTC
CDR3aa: CAGSPGPLHSGANVLTF

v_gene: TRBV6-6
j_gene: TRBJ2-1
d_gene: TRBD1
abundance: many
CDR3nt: TGTGCCAGCAAACTAGGGCCGGGACAGGGGTTCTTC
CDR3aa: CASKLGPGQGFF

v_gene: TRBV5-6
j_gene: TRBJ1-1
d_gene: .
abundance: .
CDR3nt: TGTGCCAGCGGCTTGGTTGCTGGCAGGGGTGTTCTGAACACTGAAGCTTTCTTT
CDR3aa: CASGLVAGRGVLNTEAFF

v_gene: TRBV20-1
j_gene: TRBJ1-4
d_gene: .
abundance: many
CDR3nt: TGCAGTGCTAGCTCACAGGGAGAAGAAAAACTGTTTTTT
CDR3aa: CSASSQGEEKLFF

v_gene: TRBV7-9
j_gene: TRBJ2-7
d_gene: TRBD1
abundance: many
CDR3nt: TGTGCCAGCAGCTCTACGGGACAGGTCAACTACGAGCAGTACTTC
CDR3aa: CASSSTGQVNYEQYF

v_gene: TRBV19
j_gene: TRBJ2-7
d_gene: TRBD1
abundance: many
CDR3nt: TGTGCCAGTAGTATCGGGACAGCGCAAGAGCAGTACTTC
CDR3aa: CASSIGTAQEQYF

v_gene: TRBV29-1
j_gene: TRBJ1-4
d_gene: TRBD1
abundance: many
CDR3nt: TGCAGCGTTGAACTGGTGTCAGGGGGTTATGAAAAACTGTTTTTT
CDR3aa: CSVELVSGGYEKLFF

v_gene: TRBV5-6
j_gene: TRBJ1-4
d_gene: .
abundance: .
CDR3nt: TGTGCCAGCAGCTTGGAGGAGGGTACAGACGGGAGCGAAAAACTGTTTTTT
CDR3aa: CASSLEEGTDGSEKLFF

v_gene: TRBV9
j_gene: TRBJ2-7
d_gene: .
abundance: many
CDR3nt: TGTGCCAGCAGCGTCGGGGGAGGTAGCGAGCAGTACTTC
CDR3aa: CASSVGGGSEQYF

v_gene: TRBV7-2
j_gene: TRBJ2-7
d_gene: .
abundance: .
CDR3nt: TGTGCCAGCAGCCCGACGTTTCCTAGCGATGGCGAGCAGTACTTC
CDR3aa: CASSPTFPSDGEQYF

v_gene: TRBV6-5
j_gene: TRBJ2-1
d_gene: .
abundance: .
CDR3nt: TGTGCCAGCAGCTCAAACGTGGGGGGGGCCACGGGGAATGAGCAGTTCTTC
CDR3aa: CASSSNVGGATGNEQFF

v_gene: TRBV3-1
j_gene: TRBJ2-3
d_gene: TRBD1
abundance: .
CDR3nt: TGTGCCAGCAGCCCAAGACAGGGGAAAGCTAGCACAGATACGCAGTATTTT
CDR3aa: CASSPRQGKASTDTQYF

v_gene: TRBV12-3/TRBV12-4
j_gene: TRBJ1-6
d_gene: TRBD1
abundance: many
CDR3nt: TGTGCCAGCAGAATTTTCTTAAGGGGGCCGTCACCCCTCCACTTT
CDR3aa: CASRIFLRGPSPLHF

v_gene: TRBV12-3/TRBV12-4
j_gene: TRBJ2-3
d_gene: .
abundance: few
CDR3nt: TGTGCCAGCAGTCCCTCCGGGACACCAGACACAGATACGCAGTATTTT
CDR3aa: CASSPSGTPDTDTQYF

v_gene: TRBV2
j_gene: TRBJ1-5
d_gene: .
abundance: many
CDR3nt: TGTGCCACTAGGGGATCAATTCATCAGCCCCAGCATTTT
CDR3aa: CATRGSIHQPQHF

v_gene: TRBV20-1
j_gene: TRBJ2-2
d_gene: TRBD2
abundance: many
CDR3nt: TGCAGTGCTAGAGGCAGCGGGATGAACACCGGGGAGCTGTTTTTT
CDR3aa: CSARGSGMNTGELFF

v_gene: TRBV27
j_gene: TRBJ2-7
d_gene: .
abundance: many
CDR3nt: TGTGCCAGCAGTTCCGGTGGGCTAGGGGGGTACGAGCAGTACTTC
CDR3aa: CASSSGGLGGYEQYF

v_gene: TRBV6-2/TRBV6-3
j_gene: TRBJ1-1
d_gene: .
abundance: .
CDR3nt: TGTGCCAGCAGTCCTCGAGACAGACATTTTACTGAAGCTTTCTTT
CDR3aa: CASSPRDRHFTEAFF

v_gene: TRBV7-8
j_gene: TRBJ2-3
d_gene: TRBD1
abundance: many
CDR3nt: TGTGCCAGCAGCTTGACGGGACAGGGGGTTTCAGATACGCAGTATTTT
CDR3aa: CASSLTGQGVSDTQYF

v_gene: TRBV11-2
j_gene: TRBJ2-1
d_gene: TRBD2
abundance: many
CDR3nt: TGTGCCAGCAGCATCGGGACTAGCTTGTCAGATGAGCAGTTCTTC
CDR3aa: CASSIGTSLSDEQFF

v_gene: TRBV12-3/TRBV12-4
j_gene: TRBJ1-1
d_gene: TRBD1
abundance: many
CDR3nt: TGTGCCAGCAAACAGGGGATCACTGAAGCTTTCTTT
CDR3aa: CASKQGITEAFF

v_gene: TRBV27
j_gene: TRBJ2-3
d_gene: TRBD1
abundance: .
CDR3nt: TGTGCCAGCAGTCCGTATAATGCCCTGAGGACAGGGATTGGCACAGATACGCAGTATTTT
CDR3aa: CASSPYNALRTGIGTDTQYF

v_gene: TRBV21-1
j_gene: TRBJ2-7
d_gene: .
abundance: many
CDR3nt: TGTGCCAGCAGCAAAGCGCGACAGGGGGTTGGGTACTTC
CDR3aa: CASSKARQGVGYF

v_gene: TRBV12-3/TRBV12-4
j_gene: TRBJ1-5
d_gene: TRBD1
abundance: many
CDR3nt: TGTGCCAGCAGTCTCACAGGGGAGGGAGATCAGCCCCAGCATTTT
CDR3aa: CASSLTGEGDQPQHF

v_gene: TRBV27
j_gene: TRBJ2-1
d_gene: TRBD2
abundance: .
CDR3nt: TGTGCCAGCAGTTTAGGGCGGGGGGGTCGCAATGAGCAGTTCTTC
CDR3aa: CASSLGRGGRNEQFF

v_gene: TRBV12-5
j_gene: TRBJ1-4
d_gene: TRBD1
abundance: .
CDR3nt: TGTGCTAGTGGTTTGCCCGGACAGGGGAGGAAGACTAATGAAAAACTGTTTTTT
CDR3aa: CASGLPGQGRKTNEKLFF

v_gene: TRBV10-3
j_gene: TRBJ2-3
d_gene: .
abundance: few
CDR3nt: TGTGCCATCAGTGAACAGCCAGATACGCAGTATTTT
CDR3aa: CAISEQPDTQYF

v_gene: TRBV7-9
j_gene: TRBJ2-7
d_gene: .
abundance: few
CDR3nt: TGTGCCAGCAGCGGCCGGACCTTCTACGAGCAGTACTTC
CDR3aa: CASSGRTFYEQYF

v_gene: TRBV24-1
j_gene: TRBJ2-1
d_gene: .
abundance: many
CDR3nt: TGTGCCACCAGAGGCACCGGGGGTGAGCAGTTCTTC
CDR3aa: CATRGTGGEQFF

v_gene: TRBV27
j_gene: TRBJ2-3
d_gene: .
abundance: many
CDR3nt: TGTGCCAGCAGTTCCCGACAGTCCACAGATACGCAGTATTTT
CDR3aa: CASSSRQSTDTQYF

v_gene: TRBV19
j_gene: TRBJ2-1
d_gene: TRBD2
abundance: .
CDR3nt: TGTGCCAGTAGTATGTCTAGCGGTTGGGGGGGGGAGCAGTTCTTC
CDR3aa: CASSMSSGWGGEQFF

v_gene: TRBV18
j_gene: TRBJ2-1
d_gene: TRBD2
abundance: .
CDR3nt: TGTGCCAGCTCACCCTGGCGGGAGGATCCCAATGAGCAGTTCTTC
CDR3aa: CASSPWREDPNEQFF

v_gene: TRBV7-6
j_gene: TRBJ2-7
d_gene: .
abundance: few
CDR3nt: TGTGCCAGCAGCTTAGAAGGACAATTCCCCTACGAGCAGTACTTC
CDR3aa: CASSLEGQFPYEQYF

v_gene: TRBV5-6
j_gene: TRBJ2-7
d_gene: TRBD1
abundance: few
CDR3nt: TGTGCCAGCAGCCCGTGGACAGGGGGCATGGACGAGCAGTACTTC
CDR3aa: CASSPWTGGMDEQYF

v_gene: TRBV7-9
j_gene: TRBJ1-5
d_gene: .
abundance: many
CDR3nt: TGTGCCAGCAGTCTCGAAGGGGGTTTTCAGCCCCAGCATTTT
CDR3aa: CASSLEGGFQPQHF